A single T cell receptor (beta chain) is shown here with its context. Authors' data handling: Using reference gene primer amplification, nucleated cell counts were estimated. Clones were read by immunoSEQ multiplex PCR, and TCRdb kept only the in-frame ones, dropping some. V, J and clone size are those of that table, while D and trimming were read from the DNA. Of some 150,000 clones in the sample, 80% to 90% were seen once. Germline loops: CDR1 MDHEN, CDR2 SYDVKM. The V gene lost 4 bases and the J gene lost 0 bases, with 10 bases spanning the gap. The CDR3 length is 15 residues. The record originates from a study of blood T cell repertoires in COVID-19. Study background: Both acute and convalescent COVID-19 samples were obtained from the United States, Italy and Spain.

Seattle enrolled patients during active infection and tracked them longitudinally. The chain uses TRBV28 and TRBJ1-5, with D tentatively TRBD1 (5 bases). This receptor was obtained from a woman aged 60 to 75 with COVID-19, enrolled during active disease. Sequencing was done on a sample of peripheral blood. The DNA for the CDR3 is TGTGCCAGCAGTTCGGAGACAGATAGCAATCAGCCCCAGCATTTT. It translates to CASSSETDSNQPQHF.